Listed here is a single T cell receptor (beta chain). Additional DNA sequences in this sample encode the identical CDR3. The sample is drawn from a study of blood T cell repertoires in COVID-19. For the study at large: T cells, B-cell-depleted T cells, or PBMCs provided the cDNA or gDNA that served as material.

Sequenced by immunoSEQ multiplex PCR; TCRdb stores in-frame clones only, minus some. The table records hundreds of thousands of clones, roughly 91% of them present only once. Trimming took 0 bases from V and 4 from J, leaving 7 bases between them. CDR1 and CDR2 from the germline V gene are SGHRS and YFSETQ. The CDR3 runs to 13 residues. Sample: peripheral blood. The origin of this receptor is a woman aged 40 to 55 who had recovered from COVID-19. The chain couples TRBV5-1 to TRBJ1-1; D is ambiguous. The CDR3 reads CASSLAAGTEAFF. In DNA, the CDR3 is TGCGCCAGCAGCTTGGCGGCGGGCACTGAAGCTTTCTTT.